The 18 T cell receptor beta chains below were found in one sample sequenced in a study of blood T cell repertoires in COVID-19. Data came from immunoSEQ multiplex PCR; TCRdb stores just in-frame clones and leaves some out. Among fewer than 300,000 clones listed, about 83% were seen once. Sequenced sample: peripheral blood. These receptors came from a woman aged 45-65 years who had recovered from COVID-19.

This clone was seen only a few times. The DNA of the CDR3 is TGTGCCAGTGGGGGACAGGGAAGTCTTTCTGGAAACACCATATATTTT. Protein product: CASGGQGSLSGNTIYF. The V gene is TRBV7-2, the J gene TRBJ1-3, with 9 bases matching TRBD1. With V trimmed by 9 bases and J by 1 base, 10 bases remained unmatched. Germline CDR1 reads SGHTA; CDR2 reads FQGNSA. CDR3 size: 16 residues.

This rearrangement joins TRBV24-1 to TRBJ1-5; no reliable D call. This CDR3 region has 15 residues. Germline CDR1 is KGHDR and CDR2 is SFDVKD. The ends were cut back, 0 bases at V and 0 bases at J, with 5 bases in the middle. CDR3 in amino acids: CATSDLPSSNQPQHF. CDR3 coding DNA: TGTGCCACCAGTGATTTGCCCAGTAGCAATCAGCCCCAGCATTTT.

The rearrangement links TRBV28 to TRBJ1-1; tentative D call: TRBD1 (6 bases). The CDR3 covers 12 residues. Looked up from germline, CDR1 is MDHEN and CDR2 is SYDVKM. Trimming shortened V by 3 bases and J by 5 bases, and 7 bases separated the two germline ends. The CDR3: CASSFGTTEAFF. CDR3 nucleotide sequence: TGTGCCAGCAGTTTTGGGACAACTGAAGCTTTCTTT.

The chain recombines TRBV4-3 with TRBJ2-7, with TRBD1 matching 8 bases. Looked up from germline, CDR1 is LGHNA and CDR2 is YSLEER. CDR3 length: 15 amino acids. V lost 1 base and J lost 3; bases outside the gene matches: 5. DNA for the CDR3: TGCGCCAGCAGCCAAGTGACAGGGGCCGTCTACGAGCAGTACTTC. This translates into CASSQVTGAVYEQYF.

V gene TRBV7-9 combines with J gene TRBJ1-1; a weak D match, TRBD1 (5 bases). The CDR3 totals 15 residues. Germline-derived CDR1 and CDR2 are SEHNR and FQNEAQ (reference sequence). V lost 2 bases and J lost 0, with 10 bases in between. The chain's CDR3 is CASSLFGRVNTEAFF. CDR3 DNA sequence: TGTGCCAGCAGCTTATTCGGCAGGGTGAACACTGAAGCTTTCTTT. Full variable domain (remainder filled in from reference TRBV7-9 and TRBJ1-1): DTGVSQNPRHKITKRGQNVTFRCDPISEHNRLYWYRQTLGQGPEFLTYFQNEAQLEKSRLLSDRFSAERPKGSFSTLEIQRTEQGDSAMYLCASSLFGRVNTEAFFGQGTRLTVV.

The sample holds many counts of this clone. This sequence joins TRBV4-2 and TRBJ1-4; possible D gene TRBD1, 5 bases. Germline V gives CDR1 LGHNA, CDR2 YNFKEQ. The CDR3 totals 16 residues. Between the trimmed V and J ends, which lost 4 bases and 5 bases, there was a span of 17 bases. CDR3 sequence reads: CASSRETGTGNEKLFF. In DNA, the CDR3 is TGTGCCAGCAGCCGGGAGACTGGGACTGGGAATGAAAAACTGTTTTTT.

The chain links TRBV7-2 to TRBJ2-2; 10 bases are shared with TRBD2. The V gene's germline CDR1 is SGHTA and CDR2 FQGNSA. CDR3 length equals 15 residues. V was clipped by 3 bases and J by 5 bases; unmatched bases: 3. The CDR3 sequence: CASSLTSGWTGELFF. The CDR3 DNA is TGTGCCAGCAGCTTGACTAGCGGGTGGACCGGGGAGCTGTTTTTT.

This chain links TRBV7-2 with TRBJ2-2, with 10 bases fitting TRBD2. J gave up 1 base and V 2 bases, and 7 bases lay outside the gene matches. Germline assignment: CDR1 SGHTA and CDR2 FQGNSA. The CDR3 covers 18 residues. The DNA of the CDR3 is TGTGCCAGCAGCTTACAGGGGGCTAGCGGGAGGAACACCGGGGAGCTGTTTTTT. This translates into CASSLQGASGRNTGELFF. The full variable domain, rest sourced from reference TRBV7-2 and TRBJ2-2, is GAGVSQSPSNKVTEKGKDVELRCDPISGHTALYWYRQSLGQGLEFLIYFQGNSAPDKSGLPSDRFSAERTGGSVSTLTIQRTQQEDSAVYLCASSLQGASGRNTGELFFGEGSRLTVL.

The rearrangement joins TRBV9 to TRBJ2-7, with D possibly matching TRBD1 (5 bases). The germline V and J ends were trimmed by 0 bases and 2 bases, with 18 bases remaining between them. The CDR3 is made up of 17 amino acids. CDR1 is SGDLS and CDR2 is YYNGEE in the germline V gene. CDR3 loop: CASSVEPSGSGTYEQYF. The CDR3 DNA is TGTGCCAGCAGCGTAGAACCCTCAGGGTCCGGAACCTACGAGCAGTACTTC.

J is TRBJ2-3 and V is TRBV30; 7 nucleotides align to TRBD2. Germline-derived CDR1 and CDR2 are GTSNPN and SVGIG (reference sequence). The CDR3 spans 14 residues. The ends lost 3 bases at V and 0 bases at J; junction bases unmatched: 3. The chain's CDR3 is CAWRPSGSTDTQYF. The CDR3 region has the DNA TGTGCCTGGAGGCCTAGCGGAAGCACAGATACGCAGTATTTT.

The chain's CDR3 is CASSEPTGIGGNQPQHF. DNA of the CDR3: TGCGCCAGCAGTGAACCGACAGGCATCGGTGGCAATCAGCCCCAGCATTTT. The chain recombines TRBV10-2 with TRBJ1-5; TRBD1 might be the D (6 bases). Germline-derived CDR1 and CDR2 are WSHSY and SAAADI. The CDR3 contains 17 residues. Trimming removed 3 bases from V and 2 bases from J, with 17 bases in between.

This chain uses TRBV28 with TRBJ1-1, with unresolved D. This CDR3 is 13 amino acids long. The germline CDR1 and CDR2 sequences are MDHEN and SYDVKM. The V and J ends lost 6 bases and 4 bases respectively, with 12 bases between them. This chain's CDR3 is CASSPPGVTEAFF. CDR3 in DNA: TGTGCCAGCAGCCCCCCCGGGGTCACTGAAGCTTTCTTT.

The chain links TRBV28 to TRBJ1-4, with 7 bases that match TRBD1. This CDR3 comprises 14 residues. CDR1 is MDHEN, CDR2 SYDVKM, per germline. The V gene end was trimmed by 6 bases and the J gene end by 3 bases; junction bases not matched to a gene: 4. The chain's CDR3 is CASRAGTANEKLFF. The CDR3 bases are TGTGCCAGCAGAGCCGGGACAGCTAATGAAAAACTGTTTTTT.

The rearrangement uses TRBV3-1 (or the pseudogene TRBV3-2) and TRBJ2-6; tentatively, D is TRBD2 (5 bases). The CDR3 consists of 17 residues. Germline V gene lookup returns CDR1 LGHDT and CDR2 YNNKEL (reference sequence). With 8 bases removed from V and 0 bases from J, the gap between germline ends came to 17 bases. The CDR3 loop is CASHLRGVVSGANVLTF. The CDR3 DNA reads as TGTGCCAGCCACCTACGGGGAGTCGTCTCTGGGGCCAACGTCCTGACTTTC.

The chain combines TRBV19 with TRBJ2-1, with 9 bases matching TRBD1. Germline V gives CDR1 LNHDA, CDR2 SQIVND (reference sequence). J gave up 6 bases and V 5 bases, and 8 bases lay outside the gene matches. The CDR3 has 15 residues. The CDR3 region has the DNA TGTGCCAGTAGTCTCCCGGGACAGGGTGCCAATGAGCAGTTCTTC. Its protein product is CASSLPGQGANEQFF.

The chain recombines TRBV30 with TRBJ1-5; maybe TRBD1 (5 bases). The V gene's germline CDR1 is GTSNPN and CDR2 SVGIG (reference sequence). The CDR3 loop spans 13 amino acids. With 0 bases removed from V and 4 bases from J, the gap between germline ends came to 7 bases. The CDR3 DNA is TGTGCCTGGAGTGTACAGGCGAATCAGCCCCAGCATTTT. Its protein product is CAWSVQANQPQHF.

The chain links TRBV29-1 to TRBJ2-6, with D perhaps matching TRBD1 (6 bases). Per germline, CDR1 SQVTM and CDR2 ANQGSEA. V dropped 6 bases and J dropped 2 bases, with 11 bases sitting between them. The CDR3 contains 14 residues. CDR3 loop: CSVFEGAGANVLTF. As DNA, the CDR3 is TGCAGCGTGTTTGAGGGGGCTGGGGCCAACGTCCTGACTTTC.

CDR3 in amino acids: CASSGPGLAGGSYEQYF. Written as DNA, the CDR3 is TGTGCCAGCAGCGGCCCGGGACTAGCGGGAGGGTCCTACGAGCAGTACTTC. The chain carries TRBV5-4 and TRBJ2-7, with 16 bases that match TRBD2. Germline trimming cut 4 bases from V and 1 base from J; bases unmatched to any gene: 5. Germline CDR1 reads SGHNT; CDR2 reads YYREEE (reference sequence). The CDR3 covers 17 residues.